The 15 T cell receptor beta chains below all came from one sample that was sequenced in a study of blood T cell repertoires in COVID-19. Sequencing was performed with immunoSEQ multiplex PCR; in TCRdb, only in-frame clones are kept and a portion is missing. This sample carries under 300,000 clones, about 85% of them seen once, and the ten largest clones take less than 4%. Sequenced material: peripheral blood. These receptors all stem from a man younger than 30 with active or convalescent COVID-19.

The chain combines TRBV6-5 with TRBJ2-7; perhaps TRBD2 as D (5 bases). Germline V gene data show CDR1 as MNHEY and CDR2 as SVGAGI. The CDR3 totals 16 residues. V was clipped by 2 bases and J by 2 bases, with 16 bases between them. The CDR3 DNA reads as TGTGCCAGCAGTTACGGAGTAGCGAGTCTACCCTACGAGCAGTACTTC. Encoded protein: CASSYGVASLPYEQYF.

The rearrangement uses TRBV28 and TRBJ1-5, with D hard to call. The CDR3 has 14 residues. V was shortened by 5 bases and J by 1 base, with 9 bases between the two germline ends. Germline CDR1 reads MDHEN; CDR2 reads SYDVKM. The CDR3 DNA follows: TGTGCCAGCAGTCACGACAAAAGCAATCAGCCCCAGCATTTT. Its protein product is CASSHDKSNQPQHF.

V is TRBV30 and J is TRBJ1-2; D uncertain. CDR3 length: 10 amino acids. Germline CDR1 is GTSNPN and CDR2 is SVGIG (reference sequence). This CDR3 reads CDGANYGYTF. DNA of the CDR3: TGTGATGGAGCTAACTATGGCTACACCTTC.

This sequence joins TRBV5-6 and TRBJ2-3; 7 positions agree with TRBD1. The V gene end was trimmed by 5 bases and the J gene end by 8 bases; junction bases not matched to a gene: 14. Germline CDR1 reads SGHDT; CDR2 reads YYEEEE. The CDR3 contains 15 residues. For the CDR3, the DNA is TGTGCCAGCAGTCGTTCCCCAGAGACAGGGACTACGCAGTATTTT. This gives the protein CASSRSPETGTTQYF.

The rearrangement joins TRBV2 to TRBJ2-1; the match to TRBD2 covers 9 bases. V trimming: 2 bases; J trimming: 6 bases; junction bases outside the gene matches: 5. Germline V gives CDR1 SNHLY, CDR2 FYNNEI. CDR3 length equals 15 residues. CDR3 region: CASSESPSGANEQFF. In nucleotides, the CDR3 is TGTGCCAGCAGTGAATCCCCTAGCGGGGCCAATGAGCAGTTCTTC.

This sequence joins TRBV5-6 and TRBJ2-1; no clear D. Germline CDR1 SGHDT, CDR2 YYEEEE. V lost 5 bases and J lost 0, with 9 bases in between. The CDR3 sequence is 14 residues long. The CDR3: CASRNLGSYNEQFF. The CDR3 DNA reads TGTGCCAGCAGGAACCTCGGCTCCTACAATGAGCAGTTCTTC.

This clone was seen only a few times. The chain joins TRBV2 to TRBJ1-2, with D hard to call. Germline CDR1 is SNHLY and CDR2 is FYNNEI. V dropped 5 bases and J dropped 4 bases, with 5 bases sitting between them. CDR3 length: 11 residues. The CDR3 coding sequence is TGTGCCAGCAGTCCGGTCTATGGCTACACCTTC. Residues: CASSPVYGYTF.

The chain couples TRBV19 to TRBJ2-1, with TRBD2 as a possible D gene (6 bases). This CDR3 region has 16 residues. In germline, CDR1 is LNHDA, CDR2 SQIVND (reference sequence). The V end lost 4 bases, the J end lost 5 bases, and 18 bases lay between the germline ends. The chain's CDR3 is CASSTQTSLRDNEQFF. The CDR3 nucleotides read TGTGCCAGTAGTACGCAAACTAGCTTAAGAGACAATGAGCAGTTCTTC.

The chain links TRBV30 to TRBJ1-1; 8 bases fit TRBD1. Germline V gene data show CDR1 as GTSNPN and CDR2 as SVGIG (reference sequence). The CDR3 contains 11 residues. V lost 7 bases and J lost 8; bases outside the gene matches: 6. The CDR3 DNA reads TGTGCCTCAAACCGGGACAGGGAAGCTTTCTTT. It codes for CASNRDREAFF.

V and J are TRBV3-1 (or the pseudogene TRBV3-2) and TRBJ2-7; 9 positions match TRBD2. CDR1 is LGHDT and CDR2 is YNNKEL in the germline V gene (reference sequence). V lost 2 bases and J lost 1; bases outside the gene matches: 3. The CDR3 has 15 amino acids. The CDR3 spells CASSQMAGGSYEQYF. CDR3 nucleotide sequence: TGTGCCAGCAGCCAAATGGCGGGGGGGTCCTACGAGCAGTACTTC.

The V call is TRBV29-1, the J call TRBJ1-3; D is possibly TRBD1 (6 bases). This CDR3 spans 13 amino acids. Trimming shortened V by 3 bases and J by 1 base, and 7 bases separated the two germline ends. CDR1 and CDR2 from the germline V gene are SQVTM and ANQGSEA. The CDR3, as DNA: TGCAGCGTTGAGGGGGCTTCTGGAAACACCATATATTTT. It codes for CSVEGASGNTIYF.

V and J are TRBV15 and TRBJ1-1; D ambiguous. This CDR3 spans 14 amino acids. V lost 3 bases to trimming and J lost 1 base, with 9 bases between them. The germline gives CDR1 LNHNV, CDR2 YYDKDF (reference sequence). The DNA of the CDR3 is TGTGCCACCAGCAGGCCGACGGGGAACACTGAAGCTTTCTTT. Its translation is CATSRPTGNTEAFF.

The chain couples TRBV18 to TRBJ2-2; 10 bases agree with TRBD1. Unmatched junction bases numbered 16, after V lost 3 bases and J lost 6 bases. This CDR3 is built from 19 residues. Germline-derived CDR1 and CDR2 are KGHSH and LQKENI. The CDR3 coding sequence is TGTGCCAGCTCACCGAGACCTCCCGGGACAGGGGAAAGGCCCGGGGAGCTGTTTTTT. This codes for CASSPRPPGTGERPGELFF.

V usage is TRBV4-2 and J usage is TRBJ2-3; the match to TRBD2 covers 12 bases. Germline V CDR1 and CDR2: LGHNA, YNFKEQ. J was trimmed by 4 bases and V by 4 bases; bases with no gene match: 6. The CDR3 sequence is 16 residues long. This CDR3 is CASSRTGTSGPDTQYF. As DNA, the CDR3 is TGTGCCAGCAGCCGGACCGGGACTAGCGGGCCAGATACGCAGTATTTT.

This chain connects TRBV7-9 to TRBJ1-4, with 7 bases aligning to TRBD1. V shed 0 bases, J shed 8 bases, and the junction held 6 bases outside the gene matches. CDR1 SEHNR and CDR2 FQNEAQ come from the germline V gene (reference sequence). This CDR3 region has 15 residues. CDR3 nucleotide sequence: TGTGCCAGCAGCTTAGCGCGACAGGGAGGCGAAAAACTGTTTTTT. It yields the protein CASSLARQGGEKLFF.